Listed below are T cell receptor beta chains from one sample, sequenced in a study of T cells after yellow fever vaccination. TCRdb reanalysed the 5' RACE reads using MiXCR and keeps one entry per CDR3 protein. Here the sample spans about 400,000 distinct CDR3 sequences, 6.2% being singletons. The source material was PBMCs, sampled 5 days after the yellow fever booster vaccination. The receptors stem from a man aged 25 to 45 who received the YFV17D yellow fever vaccine. CDR3s include the opening cysteine and the closing phenylalanine or tryptophan. A D gene is named only where the DNA matches it firmly. Only part of the rows carry a size: once, few, many, or a class if the clone is expanded.

TRBJ2-1 | TRBV29-1 | NA | NA | TGCAGCGTTGAAGGGGACCTTTACAATGAGCAGTTCTTC | CSVEGDLYNEQFF
TRBJ1-2 | TRBV30 | NA | many | TGTGCCTGGAGTATCGGGAAAAATGGCTACACCTTC | CAWSIGKNGYTF
TRBJ2-3 | TRBV12-3/TRBV12-4 | TRBD1 | many | TGTGCCAGCAGTCCCCGACAGGGTCAATCAGATACGCAGTATTTT | CASSPRQGQSDTQYF
TRBJ1-6 | TRBV29-1 | TRBD1 | many | TGCAGCGTTGGACAGGGGGCGGATTCACCCCTCCACTTT | CSVGQGADSPLHF
TRBJ2-2 | TRBV10-3 | TRBD2 | many | TGTGCCATCAGTGAGCTACCAGGGACTAGCGGGAGTAGCACCGGGGAGCTGTTTTTT | CAISELPGTSGSSTGELFF
TRBJ2-7 | TRBV20-1 | NA | few | TGCAGTGCTACTAGTGGTGGGGTCTCCGAGCAGTACTTC | CSATSGGVSEQYF
TRBJ2-7 | TRBV6-6 | NA | NA | NA | CASEKWGQGANF
TRBJ1-2 | TRBV11-2 | NA | NA | TGTGCCAGCAGCTCGCCAATAATCAGCTCCAACTATGGCTACACCTTC | CASSSPIISSNYGYTF
TRBJ2-5 | TRBV13 | TRBD2 | many | TGTGCCAGCAGTGGGACTAGCGGGAGTGGGTACCAAGAGACCCAGTACTTC | CASSGTSGSGYQETQYF
TRBJ2-2 | TRBV6-2/TRBV6-3 | NA | NA | TGTGCCACCCTGGCACAGTTTATCGGGGAGCTGTTTTTT | CATLAQFIGELFF
TRBJ2-1 | TRBV25-1 | NA | NA | TGTGCCAGCGTGCAGGCGATAGGGAATGAGCAGTTCTTC | CASVQAIGNEQFF
TRBJ2-3 | TRBV20-1 | NA | many | TGCAGTGTAAAGGGGCATGGCACAGATACGCAGTATTTT | CSVKGHGTDTQYF
TRBJ2-2 | TRBV9 | TRBD2 | many | TGTGCCAGCAGCGCCGTCGAGGGGGTAGCGGGAGCGACGAACACCGGGGAGCTGTTTTTT | CASSAVEGVAGATNTGELFF
TRBJ1-4 | TRBV19 | TRBD1 | NA | TGTGCCAGTAGTACCCGGACAGGGCGTGGAAATGAAAAACTGTTTTTT | CASSTRTGRGNEKLFF
TRBJ2-2 | TRBV6-1 | TRBD2 | many | TGTGCCAGCAGTCGCTATGGACTAGCGGTTACGAACACCGGGGAGCTGTTTTTT | CASSRYGLAVTNTGELFF
TRBJ1-5 | TRBV5-1 | NA | many | TGCGCCAGCAGCTTGGGAGGGGCAGGCAATCAGCCCCAGCATTTT | CASSLGGAGNQPQHF
TRBJ2-7 | TRBV28 | TRBD1 | NA | TGTGCCAGCAGCCGCAAGAGGGGGCCCTACGAGCAGTACTTC | CASSRKRGPYEQYF
TRBJ1-3 | TRBV12-3/TRBV12-4 | NA | few | TGTGCCAGCAGTTTTGCTTGGGGGGGCTCTGGAAACACCATATATTTT | CASSFAWGGSGNTIYF
TRBJ2-2 | TRBV28 | TRBD2 | NA | TGTGCCAGCAGTAGACTAGCGGGAGTCGGGGAGCTGTTTTTT | CASSRLAGVGELFF
TRBJ2-5 | TRBV7-6 | NA | few | TGTGCCAGCAGCTTACACGGAGAGACCCAGTACTTC | CASSLHGETQYF
TRBJ1-2 | TRBV9 | NA | many | TGTGCCAGCAGCGTAGCAGGGGCCGACGGCTACACCTTC | CASSVAGADGYTF
TRBJ2-6 | TRBV7-2 | NA | NA | TGTGCCAGCAGCTTAATCCCGGAATTCTCTGGGGCCAACGTCCTGACTTTC | CASSLIPEFSGANVLTF